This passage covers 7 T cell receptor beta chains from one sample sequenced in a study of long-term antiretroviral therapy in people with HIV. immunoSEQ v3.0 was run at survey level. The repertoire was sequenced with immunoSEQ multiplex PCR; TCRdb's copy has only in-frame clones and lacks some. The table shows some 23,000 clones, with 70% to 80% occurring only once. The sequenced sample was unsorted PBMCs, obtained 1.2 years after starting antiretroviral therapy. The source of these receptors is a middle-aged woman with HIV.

CDR3 sequence: CASSYVGSGDIQYF. The CDR3 DNA is TGTGCCAGCAGTTACGTAGGCTCCGGAGACATTCAGTACTTC. The genes are TRBV6-5 and TRBJ2-4; D remains ambiguous. V was trimmed by 2 bases and J by 8 bases, leaving 13 bases between them. Germline V gene data show CDR1 as MNHEY and CDR2 as SVGAGI. The CDR3 runs 14 residues.

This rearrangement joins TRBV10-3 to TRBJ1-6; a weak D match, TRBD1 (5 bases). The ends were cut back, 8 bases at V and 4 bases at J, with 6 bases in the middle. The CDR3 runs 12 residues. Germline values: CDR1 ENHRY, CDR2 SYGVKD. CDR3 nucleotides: TGTGCCATCGGGGGATATAATTCACCCCTCCACTTT. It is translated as CAIGGYNSPLHF.

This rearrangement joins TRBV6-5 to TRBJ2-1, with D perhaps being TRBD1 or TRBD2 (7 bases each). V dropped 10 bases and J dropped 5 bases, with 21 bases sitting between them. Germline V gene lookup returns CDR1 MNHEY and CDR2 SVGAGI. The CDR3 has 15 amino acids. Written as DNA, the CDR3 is TGTGCCACCGCAGGGGGGGTAAGCCTGAACAATGAGCAGTTCTTC. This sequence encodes CATAGGVSLNNEQFF.

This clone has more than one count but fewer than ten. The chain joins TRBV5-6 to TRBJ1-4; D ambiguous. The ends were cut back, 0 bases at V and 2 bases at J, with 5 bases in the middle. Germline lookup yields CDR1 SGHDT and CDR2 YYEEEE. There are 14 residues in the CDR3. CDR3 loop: CASSLAGTNEKLFF. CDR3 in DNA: TGTGCCAGCAGCTTGGCCGGGACTAATGAAAAACTGTTTTTT.

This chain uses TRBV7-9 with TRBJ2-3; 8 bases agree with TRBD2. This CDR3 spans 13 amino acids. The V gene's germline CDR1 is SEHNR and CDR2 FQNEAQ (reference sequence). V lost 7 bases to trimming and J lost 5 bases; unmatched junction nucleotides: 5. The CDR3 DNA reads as TGTGCCAGCATCGGGAGGGAGAGAGATACGCAGTATTTT. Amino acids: CASIGRERDTQYF.

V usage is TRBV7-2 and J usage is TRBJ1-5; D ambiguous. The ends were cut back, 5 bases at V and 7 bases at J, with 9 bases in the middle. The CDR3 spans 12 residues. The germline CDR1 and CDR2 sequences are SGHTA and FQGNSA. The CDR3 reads CASSPEGQPQHF. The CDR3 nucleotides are TGTGCCAGCAGCCCAGAGGGCCAGCCCCAGCATTTT. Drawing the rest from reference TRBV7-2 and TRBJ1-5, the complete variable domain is GAGVSQSPSNKVTEKGKDVELRCDPISGHTALYWYRQSLGQGLEFLIYFQGNSAPDKSGLPSDRFSAERTGGSVSTLTIQRTQQEDSAVYLCASSPEGQPQHFGDGTRLSIL.

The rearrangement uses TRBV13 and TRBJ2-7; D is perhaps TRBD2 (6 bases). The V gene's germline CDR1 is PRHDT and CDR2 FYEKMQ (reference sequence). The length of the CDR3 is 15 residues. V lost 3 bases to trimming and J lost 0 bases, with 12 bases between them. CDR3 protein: CASSFRGASSYEQYF. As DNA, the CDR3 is TGTGCCAGCAGCTTTCGCGGGGCAAGCTCCTACGAGCAGTACTTC.